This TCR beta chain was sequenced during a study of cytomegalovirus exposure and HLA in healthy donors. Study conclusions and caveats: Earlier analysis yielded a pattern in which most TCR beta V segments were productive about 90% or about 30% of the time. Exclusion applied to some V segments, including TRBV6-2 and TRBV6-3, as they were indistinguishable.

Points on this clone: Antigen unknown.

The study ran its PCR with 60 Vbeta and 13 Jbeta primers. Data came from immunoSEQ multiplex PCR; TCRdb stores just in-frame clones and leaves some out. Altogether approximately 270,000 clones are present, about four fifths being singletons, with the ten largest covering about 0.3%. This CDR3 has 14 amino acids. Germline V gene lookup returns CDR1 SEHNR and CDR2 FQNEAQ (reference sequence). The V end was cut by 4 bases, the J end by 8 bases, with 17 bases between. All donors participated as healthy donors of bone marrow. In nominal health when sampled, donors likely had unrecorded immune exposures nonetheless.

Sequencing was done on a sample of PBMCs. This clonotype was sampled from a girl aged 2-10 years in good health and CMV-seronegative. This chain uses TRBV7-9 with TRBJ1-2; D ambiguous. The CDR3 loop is CASSSSDRERGYTF. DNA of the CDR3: TGTGCCAGCAGCTCGTCGGACCGGGAACGAGGCTACACCTTC.